This TCR beta chain comes out of a study of response to subunit inactivated influenza vaccine listed by TCRdb under 2018. With respect to the entire study: Deep quantitative T cell receptor repertoire profiling was used in the study to track responses to a trivalent subunit inactivated influenza vaccine.

Germline trimming amounts to 6 bases on V and 10 bases on J, with 7 as the count of junction bases outside the gene matches. Reading from cysteine to phenylalanine, the CDR3 counts 13 amino acids. Of the read, only the CDR3 DNA is kept; its 39 bases are in frame from base 1. As encoded in the germline V gene, CDR1 is MDHEN while CDR2 is SYDVKM. Of note for this clonotype: Which antigen it targets is not known. No base quality information exists; no much larger clone differs at one position.

The method was RT-PCR. The listed sequencing device is Illumina HiSeq 2500. Starting from the raw public reads, TCRdb applied fastp trimming at Q25, assembled clones with MiXCR and retained in-frame beta chains. When rows share a CDR3 protein, they turn into one entry using the most common DNA and genes. The sample has 630,000 or so distinct CDR3 sequences on record, more than 15% of them singletons. The ten most abundant clones make up 11% of the sample. Here is what the overall study found, with its caveats: The authors proposed that each seasonal influenza vaccination may bring in only a limited number of new T cells.

The sequence was obtained from a man between 45 and 60 years old who received an inactivated influenza vaccine. Donor details come from another sample of the same person, matched by shared clones. The source material was PBMCs from blood, sampled 11 to 12 days after vaccination. The sequence joins TRBV28 to TRBJ2-1, with 9 bases in between that match TRBD2. The CDR3 is CASRAGGINEQFF. The bases read TGTGCCAGCAGGGCGGGAGGGATTAACGAGCAGTTCTTC.